This T cell receptor (beta chain) was sequenced in a study of blood T cells in healthy people across ages. With a J-beta primer mix and a sample-barcoded 5' primer, a second PCR ran about 7 to 12 cycles. TCRdb ran MiXCR on the 5' RACE reads and lists one entry per CDR3 protein. The sample has about 840,000 distinct CDR3 sequences; approximately 32% are singletons. Trimming stripped 5 bases from V and 6 bases from J, with 8 bases between. Per the germline V gene, CDR1 is SEHNR and CDR2 is FQNEAQ (reference sequence). The CDR3 sequence is 12 residues long. This clonotype has just a few counts. This sample also appeared in a second study, on T cells of mothers and their children.

Sequencing was performed on blood. The TCR comes from a woman aged 40 to 55 in good health. The chain employs TRBV7-9 and TRBJ2-1; D is unresolved. Written as DNA, the CDR3 is TGTGCCAGCAGCCGAGACACCAATGAGCAGTTCTTC. This translates into CASSRDTNEQFF.